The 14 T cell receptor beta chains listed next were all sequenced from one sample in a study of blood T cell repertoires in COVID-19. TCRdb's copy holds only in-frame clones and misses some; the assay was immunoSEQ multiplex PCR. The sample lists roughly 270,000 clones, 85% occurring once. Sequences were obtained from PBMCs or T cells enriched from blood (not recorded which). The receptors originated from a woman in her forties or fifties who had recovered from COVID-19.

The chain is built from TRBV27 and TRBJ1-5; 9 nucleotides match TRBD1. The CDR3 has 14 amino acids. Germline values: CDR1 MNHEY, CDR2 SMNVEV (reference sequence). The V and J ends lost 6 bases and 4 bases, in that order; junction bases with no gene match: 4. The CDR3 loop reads CASSPGTGNQPQHF. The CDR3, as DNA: TGTGCCAGCAGCCCCGGGACAGGGAATCAGCCCCAGCATTTT.

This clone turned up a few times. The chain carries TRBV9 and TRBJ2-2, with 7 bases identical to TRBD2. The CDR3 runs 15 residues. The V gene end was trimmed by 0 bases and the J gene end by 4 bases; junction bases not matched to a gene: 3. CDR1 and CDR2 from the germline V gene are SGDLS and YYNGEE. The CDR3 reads CASSVGLAATGELFF. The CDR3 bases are TGTGCCAGCAGCGTAGGGCTAGCGGCCACCGGGGAGCTGTTTTTT.

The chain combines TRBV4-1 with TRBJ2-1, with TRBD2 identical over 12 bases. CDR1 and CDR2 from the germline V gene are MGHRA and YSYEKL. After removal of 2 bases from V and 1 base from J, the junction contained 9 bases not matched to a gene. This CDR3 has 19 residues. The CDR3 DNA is TGCGCCAGCAGCCAATCTAGCGGGAGGGCCTCAGGGTCCTACAATGAGCAGTTCTTC. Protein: CASSQSSGRASGSYNEQFF.

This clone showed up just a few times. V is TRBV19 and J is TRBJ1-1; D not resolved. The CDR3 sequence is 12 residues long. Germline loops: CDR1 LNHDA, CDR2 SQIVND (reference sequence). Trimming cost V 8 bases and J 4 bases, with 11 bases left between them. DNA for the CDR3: TGTGCCAGTCAGGCGTTTGGCACTGAAGCTTTCTTT. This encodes CASQAFGTEAFF.

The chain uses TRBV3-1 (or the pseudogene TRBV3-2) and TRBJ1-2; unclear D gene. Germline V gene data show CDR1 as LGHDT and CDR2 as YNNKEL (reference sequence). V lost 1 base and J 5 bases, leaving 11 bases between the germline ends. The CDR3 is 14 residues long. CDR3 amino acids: CASSQARTAYGYTF. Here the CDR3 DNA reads TGTGCCAGCAGCCAAGCCAGAACAGCTTATGGCTACACCTTC.

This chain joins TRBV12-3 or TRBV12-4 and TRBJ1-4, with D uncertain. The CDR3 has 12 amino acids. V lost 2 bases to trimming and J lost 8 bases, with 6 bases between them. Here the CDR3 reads CASSLLLEKLFF. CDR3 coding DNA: TGTGCCAGCAGTTTACTTCTGGAAAAACTGTTTTTT.

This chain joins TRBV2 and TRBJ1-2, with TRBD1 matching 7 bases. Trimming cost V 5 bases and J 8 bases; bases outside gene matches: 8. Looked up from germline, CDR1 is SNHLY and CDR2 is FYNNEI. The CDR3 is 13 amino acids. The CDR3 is CASSYEGAGGYTF. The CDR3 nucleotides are TGTGCCAGCAGTTACGAGGGGGCAGGCGGCTACACCTTC.

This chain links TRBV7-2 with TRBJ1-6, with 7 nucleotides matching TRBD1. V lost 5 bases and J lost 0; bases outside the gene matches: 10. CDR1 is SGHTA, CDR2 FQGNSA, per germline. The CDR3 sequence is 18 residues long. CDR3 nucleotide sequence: TGTGCCAGCAGCCACAGGGGATCCACATTCTCCTATAATTCACCCCTCCACTTT. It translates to CASSHRGSTFSYNSPLHF.

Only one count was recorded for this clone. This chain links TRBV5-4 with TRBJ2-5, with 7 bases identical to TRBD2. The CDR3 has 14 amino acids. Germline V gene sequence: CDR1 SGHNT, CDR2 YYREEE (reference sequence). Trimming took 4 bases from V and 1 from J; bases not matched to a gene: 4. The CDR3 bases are TGTGCCAGCAGCCTTAAGCGGGGCCAAGAGACCCAGTACTTC. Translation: CASSLKRGQETQYF. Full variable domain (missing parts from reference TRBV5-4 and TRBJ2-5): ETGVTQSPTHLIKTRGQQVTLRCSSQSGHNTVSWYQQALGQGPQFIFQYYREEENGRGNFPPRFSGLQFPNYSSELNVNALELDDSALYLCASSLKRGQETQYFGPGTRLLVL.

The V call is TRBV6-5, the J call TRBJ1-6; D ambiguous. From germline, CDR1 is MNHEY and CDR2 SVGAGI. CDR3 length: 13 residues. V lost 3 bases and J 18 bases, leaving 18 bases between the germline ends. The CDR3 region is CASSYDEGFTPHF. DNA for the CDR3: TGTGCCAGCAGTTATGATGAGGGATTCACCCCCCACTTT.

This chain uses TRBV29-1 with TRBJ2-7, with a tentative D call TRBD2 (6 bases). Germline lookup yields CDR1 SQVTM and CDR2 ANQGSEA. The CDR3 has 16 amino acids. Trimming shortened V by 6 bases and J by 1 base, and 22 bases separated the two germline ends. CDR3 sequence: CSVYGSIGMVSYEQYF. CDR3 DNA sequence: TGCAGCGTGTACGGGAGTATAGGAATGGTTTCCTACGAGCAGTACTTC.

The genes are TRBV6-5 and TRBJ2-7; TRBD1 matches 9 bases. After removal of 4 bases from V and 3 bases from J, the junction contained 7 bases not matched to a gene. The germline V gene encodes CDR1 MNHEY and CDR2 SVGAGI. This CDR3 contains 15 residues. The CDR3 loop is CASSSRQGVSYEQYF. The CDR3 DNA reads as TGTGCCAGCAGTTCCCGACAGGGGGTCAGCTACGAGCAGTACTTC.

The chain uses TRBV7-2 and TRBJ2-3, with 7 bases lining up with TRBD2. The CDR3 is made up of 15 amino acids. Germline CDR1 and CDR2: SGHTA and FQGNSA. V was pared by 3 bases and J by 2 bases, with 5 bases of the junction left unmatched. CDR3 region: CASSFGGEDTDTQYF. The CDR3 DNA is TGTGCCAGCAGCTTTGGGGGGGAAGACACAGATACGCAGTATTTT.

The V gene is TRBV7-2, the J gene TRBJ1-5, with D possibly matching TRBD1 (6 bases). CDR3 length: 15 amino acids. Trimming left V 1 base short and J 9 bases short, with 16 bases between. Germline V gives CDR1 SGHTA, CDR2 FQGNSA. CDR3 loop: CASSLGGQGSGPQHF. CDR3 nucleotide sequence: TGTGCCAGCAGCTTAGGGGGGCAAGGGAGTGGGCCCCAGCATTTT.